Listed below are T cell receptor beta chains from one sample, sequenced in a study of OX40 agonist ivuxolimab in advanced cancers. Produced via immunoSEQ multiplex PCR; TCRdb's table is partial and in-frame only. The table lists roughly 95,000 clones, about nine tenths of them singletons. The material was CD4+ or CD8+ T cells sorted from blood, obtained in a trial of the OX40 agonist ivuxolimab. These receptors all come from an adult with an advanced solid tumor such as melanoma, head and neck, liver or kidney cancer. The CDR3 runs from the conserved cysteine through the conserved F or W. The D gene is left open where the match is weak. Size values are once, few and many counts, or a class for expanded clones, and some rows have none.

-	TRBV7-8	-	TRBJ1-2	CASSLNGDPYGYTF	TGTGCCAGCAGCTTAAACGGGGATCCGTATGGCTACACCTTC
-	TRBV19	-	TRBJ2-3	CASSISLAGTDTQYF	TGTGCCAGTAGTATATCACTAGCTGGCACAGATACGCAGTATTTT
-	TRBV11-2	TRBD2	TRBJ2-7	CASSLVERDYEQYF	TGTGCCAGCAGCTTAGTGGAGCGGGACTACGAGCAGTACTTC
once	TRBV15	-	TRBJ1-4	CATSRYEEKLFF	TGTGCCACCAGCAGGTATGAGGAAAAACTGTTTTTT
-	TRBV6-1	-	TRBJ1-2	CASSAGSGDYGYTF	TGTGCCAGCAGCGCCGGTTCCGGGGATTATGGCTACACCTTC
few	TRBV7-3	-	TRBJ2-1	CASSPDSQSSYNEQFF	TGTGCCAGCAGCCCGGACTCTCAAAGCTCCTACAATGAGCAGTTCTTC
-	TRBV6-1	-	TRBJ2-7	CASSGRTYEQYF	TGTGCCAGCAGTGGCAGGACCTACGAGCAGTACTTC
-	TRBV25-1	TRBD2	TRBJ2-5	CASSFPGGGETQYF	TGTGCCAGCAGTTTCCCCGGGGGGGGAGAGACCCAGTACTTC
-	TRBV9	-	TRBJ1-2	CASSVGSGYSNYGYTF	TGTGCCAGCAGCGTAGGTTCTGGCTACAGTAACTATGGCTACACCTTC
-	TRBV19	-	TRBJ2-7	CASSISPGFSEYF	TGTGCCAGTAGTATATCCCCGGGATTCTCGGAGTACTTC
-	TRBV30	-	TRBJ2-3	CAWSGLVGTDTQYF	TGTGCCTGGTCGGGGCTAGTGGGCACAGATACGCAGTATTTT
-	TRBV10-3	-	TRBJ1-3	CAISALTPGNTIYF	TGTGCCATCAGTGCTCTGACTCCTGGAAACACCATATATTTT
-	TRBV5-4	TRBD2	TRBJ2-7	CASSLEGTSGRTGEQYF	TGTGCCAGCAGCTTGGAAGGGACTAGCGGGAGAACTGGCGAGCAGTACTTC
-	TRBV9	-	TRBJ1-1	CASSSRDSQALVVNTEAFF	TGTGCCAGCAGCTCACGGGACTCCCAAGCCCTGGTGGTAAACACTGAAGCTTTCTTT
-	TRBV4-2	TRBD2	TRBJ2-5	CASSQEVAGVKETQYF	TGTGCCAGCAGCCAAGAAGTAGCGGGAGTCAAGGAGACCCAGTACTTC
-	TRBV29-1	TRBD2	TRBJ2-1	CSMWTRLNEQFF	TGCAGCATGTGGACTAGGCTAAATGAGCAGTTCTTC
-	TRBV18	-	TRBJ2-2	CASSPDSRTRELFF	TGTGCCAGCTCACCCGACAGTAGGACCCGGGAGCTGTTTTTT
-	TRBV2	-	TRBJ2-1	CASSEQLVGEQFF	TGTGCCAGCAGTGAGCAGTTGGTCGGGGAGCAGTTCTTC
-	TRBV21-1	-	TRBJ1-1	CASSKVGTAGRVTEAFF	TGTGCCAGCAGCAAAGTGGGGACAGCGGGCCGGGTCACTGAAGCTTTCTTT
-	TRBV30	-	TRBJ2-5	CAWSVPNGGIQETQYF	TGTGCCTGGAGTGTACCCAATGGTGGTATCCAAGAGACCCAGTACTTC
-	TRBV11-3	TRBD2	TRBJ2-1	CASSPRVAGDNEQFF	TGTGCCAGCAGCCCCCGGGTAGCGGGAGACAATGAGCAGTTCTTC
-	TRBV30	-	TRBJ2-5	CAWSMGGPETQYF	TGTGCCTGGAGTATGGGGGGCCCGGAGACCCAGTACTTC
-	TRBV6-1	-	TRBJ1-5	CASSAWSGNQPQHF	TGTGCCAGCAGTGCCTGGTCTGGGAATCAGCCCCAGCATTTT
-	TRBV14	TRBD1	TRBJ1-1	CASSQNRGMNTEAFF	TGTGCCAGCAGCCAGAACAGGGGCATGAACACTGAAGCTTTCTTT
few	TRBV6-6	TRBD2	TRBJ2-7	CASSKQTSGRYEQYF	TGTGCCAGCAGTAAACAGACTAGCGGGAGGTACGAGCAGTACTTC
-	TRBV9	-	TRBJ2-1	CASSGSFDEQFF	TGTGCCAGCAGCGGGTCGTTCGATGAGCAGTTCTTC